Here is one TCR beta chain with its context. Its antigen is unknown. Germline V gives CDR1 SGHRS, CDR2 YFSETQ. The CDR3 extends over 15 amino acids. Trimming took 0 bases from V and 2 from J, leaving 12 bases between them. Assay: immunoSEQ multiplex PCR; the TCRdb copy retains only in-frame clones and omits some. The table includes under 20,000 clones, 84% detected once. The data derive from a study of OX40 agonist ivuxolimab in advanced cancers. About the research overall: Participants, 70% to 90% male, averaged roughly 60 years of age, ranging from 23 to 79.

The study, taken as a whole, reports: Among the lowest peripheral clonal expansion occurred in 0.1-3.0 mg/kg partial responders.

The sequenced sample was CD4+ or CD8+ T cells sorted from blood, obtained in a trial of the OX40 agonist ivuxolimab. The chain recombines TRBV5-1 with TRBJ2-7; D could derive from TRBD1 or TRBD2 (5 bases each). This TCR was sampled from an adult with an advanced solid tumor such as melanoma, head and neck, liver or kidney cancer. CDR3 DNA: TGCGCCAGCAGCTTGGGAGGGGCCACAACCTACGAGCAGTACTTC. Residues: CASSLGGATTYEQYF.